Presented here are 31 T cell receptor beta chains from one specimen sequenced in a study of molecular identifiers for immune sequencing clone quantification. Using its own MiXCR run on the PCR reads, TCRdb lists one record per CDR3 protein. Among about 36,000 distinct CDR3 sequences listed, roughly 18% were seen once. The specimen was naive CD8+ T cells from blood, with Jurkat cell RNA spiked in. Sample subset: FACS-sorted CD8+CD4-CCR7+CD45RA+ naive T cells. These receptors were obtained from a human donor in good health. Some libraries in this study had Jurkat cell RNA spiked in.

Many counts were recorded for this clonotype. The chain links TRBV7-2 to TRBJ2-1, with D hard to call. Germline-derived CDR1 and CDR2 are SGHTA and FQGNSA. The V end was cut by 5 bases, the J end by 0 bases, with 17 bases between. This CDR3 comprises 17 residues. Written as DNA, the CDR3 is TGTGCCAGCAGCCTGGGGTCTGGCGCCAGCTCCTACAATGAGCAGTTCTTC. It translates to CASSLGSGASSYNEQFF.

The chain uses TRBV2 and TRBJ2-7; 7 bases map to TRBD1. J was trimmed by 0 bases and V by 6 bases; bases with no gene match: 11. There are 16 residues in the CDR3. Per the germline V gene, CDR1 is SNHLY and CDR2 is FYNNEI. In DNA, the CDR3 is TGTGCCAGCAGGCTACAACCGGGACAGAACTCCTACGAGCAGTACTTC. Protein: CASRLQPGQNSYEQYF.

In its sample, this clonotype was seen many times. The chain employs TRBV5-1 and TRBJ1-1; weak D call: TRBD1 (5 bases). The length of the CDR3 is 15 residues. The germline V and J ends were trimmed by 4 bases and 3 bases, with 16 bases remaining between them. The germline CDR1 and CDR2 sequences are SGHRS and YFSETQ. This CDR3 is CASSPWTLFDTEAFF. CDR3 bases: TGCGCCAGCAGCCCGTGGACATTGTTCGACACTGAAGCTTTCTTT.

The sample holds many counts of this clonotype. V gene TRBV5-6 combines with J gene TRBJ1-5; D uncertain. Trimming stripped 1 base from V and 4 bases from J, with 3 bases between. Per germline, CDR1 SGHDT and CDR2 YYEEEE. There are 12 residues in the CDR3. The DNA of the CDR3 is TGTGCCAGCAGCTTGATGAATCAGCCCCAGCATTTT. It encodes CASSLMNQPQHF.

This clonotype came up many times. This chain joins TRBV29-1 and TRBJ2-2; the D is unclear. The CDR3 extends over 14 amino acids. The germline V gene encodes CDR1 SQVTM and CDR2 ANQGSEA. The V end lost 4 bases, the J end lost 1 base, and 10 bases lay between the germline ends. The CDR3 sequence is CSVARAGNTGELFF. The CDR3 DNA reads as TGCAGCGTTGCAAGGGCAGGGAACACCGGGGAGCTGTTTTTT.

There are many counts of this clonotype. The chain is built from TRBV9 and TRBJ2-1; TRBD2 agrees at 13 bases. The CDR3 has 16 amino acids. CDR1 SGDLS and CDR2 YYNGEE come from the germline V gene. J gave up 6 bases and V 4 bases, and 7 bases lay outside the gene matches. This chain's CDR3 is CASSKTGTSGTNEQFF. The CDR3 bases are TGTGCCAGCAGCAAAACCGGGACTAGCGGGACCAATGAGCAGTTCTTC.

By share of the sample, this clonotype is medium-sized (0.01 to 0.1%). This chain connects TRBV7-9 to TRBJ1-5, with 7 bases aligning to TRBD1. Germline V gives CDR1 SEHNR, CDR2 FQNEAQ (reference sequence). CDR3 length equals 14 residues. J was trimmed by 7 bases and V by 4 bases; bases with no gene match: 7. The CDR3: CASSSDRETQPQHF. As DNA, the CDR3 is TGTGCCAGCAGCTCAGACAGGGAAACCCAGCCCCAGCATTTT.

This sequence joins TRBV7-6 and TRBJ2-1, with TRBD2 matching 7 bases. Germline CDR1 SGHVS, CDR2 FNYEAQ. The CDR3 contains 18 residues. V shed 1 base, J shed 6 bases, and the junction held 15 bases outside the gene matches. The CDR3 is CASSLVSRPSGKANEQFF. In DNA form, the CDR3 reads TGTGCCAGCAGCTTAGTTAGTCGCCCCAGCGGGAAGGCCAATGAGCAGTTCTTC. Drawing the rest from reference TRBV7-6 and TRBJ2-1, the complete variable domain is GAGVSQSPRYKVTKRGQDVALRCDPISGHVSLYWYRQALGQGPEFLTYFNYEAQQDKSGLPNDRFSAERPEGSISTLTIQRTEQRDSAMYRCASSLVSRPSGKANEQFFGPGTRLTVL.

This clonotype was seen many times. The chain has TRBV20-1 and TRBJ2-5, with D tentatively TRBD1 (6 bases). The V and J ends lost 7 bases and 1 base respectively, with 19 bases between them. The CDR3 totals 15 residues. Germline V gives CDR1 DFQATT, CDR2 SNEGSKA (reference sequence). This CDR3 is CSGAPLGQTQETQYF. CDR3 coding DNA: TGCAGTGGCGCACCTCTCGGACAGACCCAAGAGACCCAGTACTTC.

This clonotype was observed a handful of times. V is TRBV6-5 and J is TRBJ1-4; 7 bases agree with TRBD1. J lost 8 bases, V lost 6 bases, and 9 bases had no gene match. Germline lookup yields CDR1 MNHEY and CDR2 SVGAGI. The CDR3 totals 14 residues. The CDR3 coding sequence is TGTGCCAGCAGCCACCGACAGGGTTCCGAAAAACTGTTTTTT. It specifies CASSHRQGSEKLFF.

This clonotype showed up just once. This chain joins TRBV4-3 and TRBJ2-1; D perhaps matches TRBD2 (5 bases). CDR1 and CDR2 from the germline V gene are LGHNA and YSLEER. V shed 0 bases and J shed 6 bases, with 9 bases lying between them. The CDR3 runs to 14 residues. The CDR3 region is CASSQDEGVNEQFF. The CDR3 DNA is TGCGCCAGCAGCCAAGATGAGGGAGTCAATGAGCAGTTCTTC.

This clonotype was counted ten times or more. The genes are TRBV9 and TRBJ2-7; no definite D call. This CDR3 comprises 12 residues. V gave up 0 bases and J gave up 6 bases, with 7 bases separating them. CDR1 is SGDLS and CDR2 is YYNGEE in the germline V gene. The CDR3, as DNA: TGTGCCAGCAGCGTAGCTGGGCTCGAGCAGTACTTC. It is translated as CASSVAGLEQYF.

Many counts were recorded for this clonotype. This chain joins TRBV20-1 and TRBJ2-1, with 14 bases matching TRBD2. Germline assignment: CDR1 DFQATT and CDR2 SNEGSKA (reference sequence). The CDR3 has 16 residues. Unmatched junction bases numbered 12, after V lost 5 bases and J lost 9 bases. CDR3 amino acids: CSALPGGLAGVGEQFF. The CDR3 nucleotides read TGCAGTGCTCTCCCTGGGGGACTAGCGGGAGTCGGTGAGCAGTTCTTC.

This clonotype was seen at least ten times. For the CDR3, the DNA is TGCGCCAGCAGCCAACAACCGGGACTAGCGGGAGGTGGTGAGCAGTTCTTC. This encodes CASSQQPGLAGGGEQFF. J is TRBJ2-1 and V is TRBV4-1; 15 nucleotides line up with TRBD2. V dropped 2 bases and J dropped 9; count of bases not matched to a gene: 8. CDR3 size: 17 residues. Per the germline V gene, CDR1 is MGHRA and CDR2 is YSYEKL.

In its sample, this clonotype was seen a few times. The V call is TRBV27, the J call TRBJ1-5, with D tentatively TRBD1 (5 bases). The V gene's germline CDR1 is MNHEY and CDR2 SMNVEV (reference sequence). This CDR3 region has 14 residues. Trimming stripped 2 bases from V and 6 bases from J, with 11 bases between. CDR3 coding DNA: TGTGCCAGCAGTTTAGGAGGGAGGGGTCAGCCCCAGCATTTT. This encodes CASSLGGRGQPQHF.

This clonotype was detected ten times or more. The chain joins TRBV3-1 to TRBJ2-5; perhaps TRBD2 as D (6 bases). CDR3 length: 15 residues. Germline V CDR1 and CDR2: LGHDT, YNNKEL (reference sequence). V was pared by 4 bases and J by 1 base, with 13 bases between. CDR3 nucleotides: TGTGCCAGCAGCCCCGATAGCGGCCCCCAAGAGACCCAGTACTTC. It translates to CASSPDSGPQETQYF.

Many counts were recorded for this clonotype. The V call is TRBV4-2, the J call TRBJ2-3, with TRBD2 matching over 7 bases. CDR1 is LGHNA, CDR2 YNFKEQ, per germline. The CDR3 has 17 residues. V dropped 1 base and J dropped 2; count of bases not matched to a gene: 9. The chain's CDR3 is CASSQARREMVTDTQYF. In nucleotides, the CDR3 is TGTGCCAGCAGCCAAGCAAGGCGGGAGATGGTCACAGATACGCAGTATTTT.

The V gene is TRBV6-5, the J gene TRBJ1-1, with a possible D match to TRBD1 (5 bases). V lost 8 bases and J lost 3, with 10 bases in between. The CDR3 spans 12 residues. Germline V lookup: CDR1 MNHEY, CDR2 SVGAGI. DNA for the CDR3: TGTGCCAGCTCCATGGGGGACACTGAAGCTTTCTTT. Residues: CASSMGDTEAFF.

The sample holds a few counts of this clonotype. The chain joins TRBV19 to TRBJ1-2; the D is unclear. CDR3 size: 12 residues. Germline-derived CDR1 and CDR2 are LNHDA and SQIVND (reference sequence). Trimming cost V 9 bases and J 0 bases, with 8 bases left between them. The CDR3 region has the DNA TGTGCCAGCACCGGGACTAACTATGGCTACACCTTC. Translation gives CASTGTNYGYTF. The entire variable domain, with the rest obtained from reference TRBV19 and TRBJ1-2, is as follows: DGGITQSPKYLFRKEGQNVTLSCEQNLNHDAMYWYRQDPGQGLRLIYYSQIVNDFQKGDIAEGYSVSREKKESFPLTVTSAQKNPTAFYLCASTGTNYGYTFGSGTRLTVV.

This chain uses TRBV4-1 with TRBJ2-2, with D tentatively TRBD2 (5 bases). CDR3 length: 13 residues. V shed 6 bases and J shed 6 bases, with 11 bases lying between them. The germline CDR1 and CDR2 sequences are MGHRA and YSYEKL. The CDR3 loop is CASSPIASGELFF. DNA for the CDR3: TGCGCCAGCAGTCCTATAGCGTCCGGGGAGCTGTTTTTT.

This clonotype was recorded at least ten times. This chain connects TRBV12-3 or TRBV12-4 to TRBJ1-4; D is undetermined. CDR3 length equals 11 residues. The V end was cut by 7 bases, the J end by 5 bases, with 5 bases between. The CDR3 loop reads CASKNNEKLFF. CDR3 DNA sequence: TGTGCCAGCAAGAACAATGAAAAACTGTTTTTT.

Ten or more counts support this clonotype. The rearrangement links TRBV7-2 to TRBJ2-7; 11 positions match TRBD1. The CDR3 loop spans 15 amino acids. V trimming: 5 bases; J trimming: 6 bases; junction bases outside the gene matches: 9. Germline V gene data show CDR1 as SGHTA and CDR2 as FQGNSA. CDR3 protein: CASSPRDRGTSEQYF. In DNA, the CDR3 is TGTGCCAGCAGCCCCCGGGACAGGGGGACGTCCGAGCAGTACTTC.

A note on this clonotype: The junction and the germline gene differ at one end; a read error may be behind it. The chain uses TRBV4-2 and TRBJ2-7, with D tentatively TRBD1 (5 bases). CDR1 and CDR2 (germline): LGHNA, YNFKEQ. This CDR3 comprises 13 residues. In nucleotides, the CDR3 is TGTGCCAGCAGCCAAGGTTGGGGCGACGAACAGCACTTC. It specifies CASSQGWGDEQHF.

This chain links TRBV6-2 or TRBV6-3 with TRBJ1-1, with 8 bases fitting TRBD1. The germline V gene has CDR1 MNHEY and CDR2 SVGEGT. The CDR3 is made up of 14 amino acids. With V trimmed by 5 bases and J by 5 bases, 7 bases remained unmatched. The CDR3 region is CASSPYRGVTEAFF. CDR3 DNA sequence: TGTGCCAGCAGTCCCTACAGGGGGGTAACTGAAGCTTTCTTT.

This clonotype was seen more than once but under ten times. J is TRBJ2-6 and V is TRBV7-9; maybe TRBD1 (6 bases). Trimming shortened V by 5 bases and J by 5 bases, and 13 bases separated the two germline ends. The CDR3 consists of 15 residues. Germline assignment: CDR1 SEHNR and CDR2 FQNEAQ (reference sequence). The CDR3: CASSRDRLRANVLTF. DNA of the CDR3: TGTGCCAGCAGCCGAGACAGGCTAAGGGCCAACGTCCTGACTTTC.

Within the sample, this clonotype is medium-sized. This chain links TRBV6-5 with TRBJ2-2; D is unclear. The CDR3 is 14 amino acids. Trimming left V 0 bases short and J 4 bases short, with 6 bases between. Germline V lookup: CDR1 MNHEY, CDR2 SVGAGI. CDR3 region: CASSYSSTTGELFF. In DNA, the CDR3 is TGTGCCAGCAGTTACTCGAGCACCACCGGGGAGCTGTTTTTT.

The rearrangement joins TRBV11-2 to TRBJ2-1; TRBD2 matches 10 bases. This CDR3 spans 18 amino acids. Germline V gene lookup returns CDR1 SGHAT and CDR2 FQNNGV. The J segment lost 9 bases and the V segment lost 0 bases, leaving 14 bases of the junction unmatched. CDR3 DNA sequence: TGTGCCAGCAGCTTAGAGTCAGGGTGGCTAGCGGGAGATGGTGAGCAGTTCTTC. Its translation: CASSLESGWLAGDGEQFF.

This clonotype was recorded many times. The J gene is TRBJ1-5, the V gene TRBV3-1; 8 bases agree with TRBD1. CDR1 is LGHDT and CDR2 is YNNKEL in the germline V gene (reference sequence). J gave up 7 bases and V 1 base, and 3 bases lay outside the gene matches. There are 14 residues in the CDR3. The CDR3 DNA is TGTGCCAGCAGCCAAGTCCAGGGGGCCCAGCCCCAGCATTTT. Protein sequence: CASSQVQGAQPQHF. The whole variable domain, filled in from reference TRBV3-1 and TRBJ1-5, reads DTAVSQTPKYLVTQMGNDKSIKCEQNLGHDTMYWYKQDSKKFLKIMFSYNNKELIINETVPNRFSPKSPDKAHLNLHINSLELGDSAVYFCASSQVQGAQPQHFGDGTRLSIL.

This clonotype was observed many times. V and J are TRBV20-1 and TRBJ2-1; a weak D match, TRBD1 (6 bases). The CDR3 sequence is 11 residues long. CDR1 and CDR2 (germline): DFQATT, SNEGSKA (reference sequence). Trimming pared 5 bases from V and 10 bases from J, leaving 12 bases between. CDR3 sequence reads: CSAPVQGEQFF. The CDR3 DNA follows: TGCAGTGCTCCCGTCCAGGGGGAGCAGTTCTTC.

In regard to this clonotype: This clone may be a read error of a much larger clone one base away. The CDR3 DNA is TGCGCCAGCAGCGCCGTGGGAGTGGCATGCGAGCAGTACTTC. Its translation is CASSAVGVACEQYF. The chain couples TRBV5-1 to TRBJ2-7, with D possibly matching TRBD2 (5 bases). V lost 4 bases, J lost 6 bases, and 17 bases lay in between. The CDR3 covers 14 residues. Per the germline V gene, CDR1 is SGHRS and CDR2 is YFSETQ.

This clonotype showed up just a few times. The chain carries TRBV19 and TRBJ2-2, with D possibly TRBD2 on 5 matching bases. CDR1 is LNHDA, CDR2 SQIVND, per germline (reference sequence). Trimming cost V 3 bases and J 1 base, with 6 bases left between them. The CDR3 runs 14 residues. CDR3 DNA sequence: TGTGCCAGTAGTATGGCGGGGAACACCGGGGAGCTGTTTTTT. Translation: CASSMAGNTGELFF.